Listed below are T cell receptor beta chains from one sample, sequenced in a study of T cells after yellow fever vaccination. TCRdb re-called the 5' RACE reads with MiXCR, one entry per CDR3 protein. The sample shows about 400,000 distinct CDR3 sequences, about 6.2% of them seen only once. The starting material was PBMCs, obtained 5 days after the yellow fever booster vaccination. Receptors originate from a man aged 25 to 40 who received the YFV17D yellow fever vaccine. Both conserved end residues are part of each CDR3. Each record gives: J gene, V gene, D gene, CDR3 protein. The D gene is left open where the match is weak.

TRBJ2-1	TRBV6-1	NA	CASSQQGGGSYNEQFF
TRBJ1-2	TRBV5-6	NA	CASSLAGGPYGYTF
TRBJ1-6	TRBV7-2	TRBD1	CASSLAQGNSPLHF
TRBJ2-6	TRBV20-1	NA	CSARDPSRANVLTF
TRBJ2-3	TRBV20-1	NA	CSAGPGANTDTQYF
TRBJ2-5	TRBV12-3/TRBV12-4	NA	CASSLAAIDGTQYF
TRBJ2-5	TRBV12-3/TRBV12-4	NA	CASSLAGGEETQYF
TRBJ2-1	TRBV10-3	TRBD1	CAISEYRDRGNEQFF
TRBJ2-3	TRBV20-1	NA	CSASLPGAGPNTQYF
TRBJ1-1	TRBV6-2/TRBV6-3	NA	CASRGAGGTEAFF
TRBJ2-7	TRBV12-3/TRBV12-4	NA	CASSRGDTEQYF
TRBJ1-4	TRBV12-3/TRBV12-4	TRBD1	CASSLRQGAGEKLFF
TRBJ2-7	TRBV25-1	NA	CASSDQRKRSYEQYF
TRBJ2-3	TRBV12-3/TRBV12-4	NA	CASSLSRGTDTQYF
TRBJ1-5	TRBV2	TRBD1	CATQTGSDQPQHF
TRBJ2-3	TRBV7-1	TRBD2	CASTPEGGPRRLAGSSYTDTQYF
TRBJ2-6	TRBV20-1	NA	CSATGFPSSGANVLTF
TRBJ2-7	TRBV11-2	NA	CASSLGSRVTPLSPGSYEQYF
TRBJ2-3	TRBV5-1	TRBD2	CASSWGTSGSTDTQYF
TRBJ2-1	TRBV7-2	TRBD2	CASSPTSVPSSYNEQFF
TRBJ2-1	TRBV20-1	TRBD2	CSARGTSGGNEQFF
TRBJ2-5	TRBV12-5	NA	CASGPGLTEETQYF
TRBJ2-3	TRBV7-7	TRBD2	CASSPRTSGSGGTQYF
TRBJ2-7	TRBV29-1	TRBD2	CSVEISGRNEQYF
TRBJ1-4	TRBV6-1	NA	CATARDGRSNEKLFF
TRBJ2-3	TRBV29-1	NA	CSFEGGQSGTDTQYF
TRBJ2-1	TRBV5-5	NA	CASSLMQRPQIEQFF
TRBJ1-5	TRBV6-2/TRBV6-3	NA	CASRDRGDQPQHF
TRBJ2-7	TRBV11-2	NA	CASSLTHSQDYEQYF
TRBJ2-1	TRBV28	TRBD2	CASSFRAGGYNEQFF
TRBJ2-7	TRBV18	TRBD2	CASSQTPGERGPF
TRBJ2-2	TRBV6-2/TRBV6-3	NA	CASSYPPPRSGELFF
TRBJ1-1	TRBV7-2	TRBD1	CASSLVRTGGTEAFF
TRBJ2-2	TRBV10-3	NA	CAISLWSGTTTGELFF
TRBJ1-2	TRBV25-1	NA	CASSEFGYGYTF
TRBJ2-5	TRBV7-9	NA	CASSSGPFETQYF
TRBJ2-3	TRBV5-4	NA	CASNDKGQTDTQYF
TRBJ1-2	TRBV11-2	NA	CASSLDTAGSEGYTF
TRBJ2-2	TRBV7-6	TRBD1	CASSLNTGQNTGELFF
TRBJ2-1	TRBV4-3	TRBD2	CASSRILAGVKSSYNEQFF
TRBJ2-2	TRBV10-3	NA	CAISAPPGAGGELFF
TRBJ2-7	TRBV19	NA	CASSPMAGKNYEQYF
TRBJ2-2	TRBV20-1	TRBD2	CCARGTGTSGKLTGELFF
TRBJ2-3	TRBV7-2	NA	CATGSDTQYF
TRBJ2-1	TRBV10-2	TRBD2	CASRMKGLADNEQFF
TRBJ2-1	TRBV4-3	NA	CASSQDEGLREQFF
TRBJ1-1	TRBV7-9	NA	CASSPIGPYTEAFF
TRBJ1-1	TRBV18	NA	CASSGTLNTEAFF
TRBJ2-3	TRBV5-5	TRBD2	CASSWGGKDTQYF
TRBJ2-7	TRBV14	TRBD1	CASRRTGEREQYF
TRBJ2-3	TRBV7-2	TRBD2	CASSPGLAGGPQNTQYF
TRBJ2-5	TRBV5-1	NA	CASKTGRPLDGQETQYF
TRBJ1-1	TRBV29-1	NA	CSAGTRMDTEAFF
TRBJ2-7	TRBV5-1	NA	CASSLDSPAYEQYF
TRBJ2-3	TRBV12-3/TRBV12-4	NA	CASSLAGKGTDTQYF
TRBJ1-1	TRBV20-1	TRBD1	CSANRGHSNTEAFF
TRBJ2-5	TRBV27	NA	CASSLLGPEGTQYF
TRBJ2-3	TRBV9	TRBD2	CASSVPGGRGRTDTQYF
TRBJ2-4	TRBV3-1	NA	CASSSPYIQYF